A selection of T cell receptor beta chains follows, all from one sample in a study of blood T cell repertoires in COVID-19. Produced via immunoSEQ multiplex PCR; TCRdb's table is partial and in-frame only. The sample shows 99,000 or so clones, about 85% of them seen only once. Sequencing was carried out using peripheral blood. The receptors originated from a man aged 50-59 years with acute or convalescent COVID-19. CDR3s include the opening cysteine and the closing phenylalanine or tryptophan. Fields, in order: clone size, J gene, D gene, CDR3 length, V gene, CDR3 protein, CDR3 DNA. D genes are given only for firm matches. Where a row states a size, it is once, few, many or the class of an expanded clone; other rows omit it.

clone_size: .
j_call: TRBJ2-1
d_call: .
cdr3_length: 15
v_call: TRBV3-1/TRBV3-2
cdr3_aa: CASSRKVPGGNEQFF
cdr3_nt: TGTGCCAGCAGCCGAAAGGTTCCAGGCGGGAATGAGCAGTTCTTC

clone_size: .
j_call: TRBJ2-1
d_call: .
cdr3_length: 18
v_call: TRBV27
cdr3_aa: CASSVNGWVRGRANEQFF
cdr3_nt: TGTGCCAGCAGTGTGAATGGGTGGGTTAGAGGGAGAGCTAATGAGCAGTTCTTC

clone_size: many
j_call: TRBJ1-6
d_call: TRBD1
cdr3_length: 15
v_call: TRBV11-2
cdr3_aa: CASSLQGLGVSPLHF
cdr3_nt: TGTGCCAGCAGCCTACAGGGGTTGGGGGTTTCACCCCTCCACTTT

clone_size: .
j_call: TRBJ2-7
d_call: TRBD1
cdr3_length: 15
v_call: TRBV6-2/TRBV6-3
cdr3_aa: CASSRDRQRSYEQYF
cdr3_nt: TGTGCCAGCAGTAGGGACAGGCAAAGGAGTTACGAGCAGTACTTC

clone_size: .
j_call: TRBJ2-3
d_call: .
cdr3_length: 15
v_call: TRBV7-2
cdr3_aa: CASSPSSDIPDTQYF
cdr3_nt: TGTGCCAGCAGCCCCTCTAGCGACATCCCAGATACGCAGTATTTT

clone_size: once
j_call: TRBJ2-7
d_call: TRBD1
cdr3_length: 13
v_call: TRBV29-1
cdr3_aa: CSAVDRDFDEQYF
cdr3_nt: TGCAGCGCCGTGGACAGGGATTTCGACGAGCAGTACTTC

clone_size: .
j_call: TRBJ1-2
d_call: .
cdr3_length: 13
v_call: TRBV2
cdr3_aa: CASSERRAHGYTF
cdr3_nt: TGTGCCAGCAGTGAAAGGAGAGCCCATGGCTACACCTTC

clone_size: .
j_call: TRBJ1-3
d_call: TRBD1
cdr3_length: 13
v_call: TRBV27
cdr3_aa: CASSTGVGNTIYF
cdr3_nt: TGTGCCAGCAGTACAGGGGTTGGAAACACCATATATTTT

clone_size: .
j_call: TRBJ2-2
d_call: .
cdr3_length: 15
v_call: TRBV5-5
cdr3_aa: CASSLVGQSAGELFF
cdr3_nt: TGTGCCAGCAGCTTGGTCGGACAGTCCGCCGGGGAGCTGTTTTTT

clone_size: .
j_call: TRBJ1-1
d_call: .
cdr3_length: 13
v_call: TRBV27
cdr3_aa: CASSFRENTEAFF
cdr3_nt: TGTGCCAGCAGTTTCCGGGAGAACACTGAAGCTTTCTTT

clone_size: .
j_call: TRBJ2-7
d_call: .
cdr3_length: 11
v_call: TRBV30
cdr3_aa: CAWSVGAEQYF
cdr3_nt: TGTGCCTGGAGTGTGGGGGCCGAGCAGTACTTC

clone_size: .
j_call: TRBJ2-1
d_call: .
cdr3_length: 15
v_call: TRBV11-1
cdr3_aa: CASSLGRGHYNEQFF
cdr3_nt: TGTGCCAGCAGCTTAGGCAGGGGACACTACAATGAGCAGTTCTTC

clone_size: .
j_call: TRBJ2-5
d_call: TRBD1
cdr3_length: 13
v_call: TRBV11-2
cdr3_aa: CASSLGQGETQYF
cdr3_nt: TGTGCCAGCAGCTTAGGACAGGGGGAGACCCAGTACTTC

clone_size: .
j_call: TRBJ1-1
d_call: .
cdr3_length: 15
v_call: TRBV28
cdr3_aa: CASSFSQGRVGEAFF
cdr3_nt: TGTGCCAGCAGTTTTTCCCAGGGGAGGGTTGGTGAAGCTTTCTTT

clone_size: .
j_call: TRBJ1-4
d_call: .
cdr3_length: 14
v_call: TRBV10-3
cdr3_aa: CAISGGGANEKLFF
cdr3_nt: TGTGCCATCAGTGGCGGAGGCGCGAATGAAAAACTGTTTTTT

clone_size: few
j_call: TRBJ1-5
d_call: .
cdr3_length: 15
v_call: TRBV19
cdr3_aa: CASSTRQVSNQPQHF
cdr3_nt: TGTGCCAGTAGTACTCGACAGGTTAGCAATCAGCCCCAGCATTTT

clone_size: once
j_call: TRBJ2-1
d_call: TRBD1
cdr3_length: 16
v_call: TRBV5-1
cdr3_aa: CASGTGGTLSYNEQFF
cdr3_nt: TGCGCCAGCGGGACAGGGGGAACCCTCTCCTACAATGAGCAGTTCTTC

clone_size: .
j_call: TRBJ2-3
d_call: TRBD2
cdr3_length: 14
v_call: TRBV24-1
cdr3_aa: CATSSGISTDTQYF
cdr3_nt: TGTGCCACCAGTAGCGGGATCAGCACAGATACGCAGTATTTT

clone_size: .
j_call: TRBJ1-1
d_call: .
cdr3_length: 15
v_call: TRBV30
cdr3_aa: CAWRPRPLLGTEAFF
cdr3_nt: TGTGCCTGGAGGCCTAGGCCCCTCCTTGGCACTGAAGCTTTCTTT

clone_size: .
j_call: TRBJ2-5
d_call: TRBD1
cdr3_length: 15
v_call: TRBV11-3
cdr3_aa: CASSPGQDLKETQYF
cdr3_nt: TGTGCCAGCAGTCCGGGACAGGACCTTAAAGAGACCCAGTACTTC

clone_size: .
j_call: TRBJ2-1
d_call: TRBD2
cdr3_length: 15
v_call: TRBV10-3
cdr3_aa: CAIKETGGSWNEQFF
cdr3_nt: TGTGCCATCAAGGAGACGGGCGGGAGCTGGAATGAGCAGTTCTTC

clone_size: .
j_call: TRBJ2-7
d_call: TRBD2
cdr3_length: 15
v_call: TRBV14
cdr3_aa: CASSRSGLAGATQYF
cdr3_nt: TGTGCCAGCAGCCGGTCGGGACTAGCGGGAGCTACGCAGTACTTC

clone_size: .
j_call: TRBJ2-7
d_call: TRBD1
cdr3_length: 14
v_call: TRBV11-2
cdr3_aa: CASSRPTGGGEQYF
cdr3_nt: TGTGCCAGCAGCCGACCGACAGGGGGAGGCGAGCAGTACTTC

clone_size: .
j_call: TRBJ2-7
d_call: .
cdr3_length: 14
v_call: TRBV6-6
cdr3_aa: CASRTMRSTYEQYF
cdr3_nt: TGTGCCAGCAGAACGATGCGGTCAACCTACGAGCAGTACTTC

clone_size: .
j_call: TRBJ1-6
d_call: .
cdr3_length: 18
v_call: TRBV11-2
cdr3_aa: CASSGGVFRSSYNSPLHF
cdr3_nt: TGTGCCAGCAGCGGAGGGGTCTTCCGGAGCTCCTATAATTCACCCCTCCACTTT

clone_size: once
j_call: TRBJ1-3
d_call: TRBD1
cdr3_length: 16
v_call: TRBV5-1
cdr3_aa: CASSGGQDASGNTIYF
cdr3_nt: TGCGCCAGCAGCGGAGGACAGGACGCATCTGGAAACACCATATATTTT

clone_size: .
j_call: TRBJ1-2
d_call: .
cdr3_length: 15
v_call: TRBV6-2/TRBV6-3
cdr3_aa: CASSTAARWSYGYTF
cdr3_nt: TGTGCCAGCAGTACGGCGGCCAGATGGTCCTATGGCTACACCTTC

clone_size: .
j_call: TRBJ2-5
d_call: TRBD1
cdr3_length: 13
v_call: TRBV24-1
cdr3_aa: CATSGDSRETQYF
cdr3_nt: TGTGCCACCAGTGGGGACAGTCGAGAGACCCAGTACTTC

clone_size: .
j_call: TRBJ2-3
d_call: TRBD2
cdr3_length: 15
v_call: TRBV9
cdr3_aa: CASSPGVAGADTQYF
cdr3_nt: TGTGCCAGCAGCCCCGGGGTAGCGGGAGCAGATACGCAGTATTTT

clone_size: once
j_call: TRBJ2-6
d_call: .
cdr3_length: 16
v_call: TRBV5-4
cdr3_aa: CASSRRQTSGANVLTF
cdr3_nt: TGTGCCAGCAGCCGGCGACAGACCTCTGGGGCCAACGTCCTGACTTTC

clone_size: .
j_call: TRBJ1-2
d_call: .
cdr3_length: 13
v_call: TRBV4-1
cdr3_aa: CASSQVAGLGYTF
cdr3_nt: TGCGCCAGCAGCCAAGTTGCAGGTCTTGGCTACACCTTC

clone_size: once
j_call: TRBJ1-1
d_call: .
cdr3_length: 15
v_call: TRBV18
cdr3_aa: CASSPGRGRETEAFF
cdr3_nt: TGTGCCAGCTCTCCAGGACGGGGGAGAGAAACTGAAGCTTTCTTT

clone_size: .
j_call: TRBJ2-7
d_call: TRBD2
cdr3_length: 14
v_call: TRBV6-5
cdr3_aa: CATGRSGGPYEQYF
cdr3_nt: TGTGCCACCGGGAGGAGCGGGGGACCCTACGAGCAGTACTTC

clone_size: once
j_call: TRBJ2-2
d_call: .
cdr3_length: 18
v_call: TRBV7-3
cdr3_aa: CASSLTDEAGRNTGELFF
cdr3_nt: TGTGCCAGCAGCTTAACCGATGAGGCGGGACGGAACACCGGGGAGCTGTTTTTT

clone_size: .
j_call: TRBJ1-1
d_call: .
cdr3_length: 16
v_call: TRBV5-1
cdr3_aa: CASSPRAGPRNTEAFF
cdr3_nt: TGCGCCAGCAGCCCACGAGCGGGTCCCCGAAACACTGAAGCTTTCTTT

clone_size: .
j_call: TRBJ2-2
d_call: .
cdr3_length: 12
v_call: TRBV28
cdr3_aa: CASSFPTGELFF
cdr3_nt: TGTGCCAGCAGTTTCCCTACCGGGGAGCTGTTTTTT

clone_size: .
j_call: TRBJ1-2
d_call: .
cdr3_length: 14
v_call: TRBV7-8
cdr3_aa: CASSPGEFNYGYTF
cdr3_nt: TGTGCCAGCAGCCCAGGGGAGTTCAACTATGGCTACACCTTC

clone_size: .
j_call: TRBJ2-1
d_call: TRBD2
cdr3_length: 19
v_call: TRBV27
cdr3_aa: CASSTWTSGGYNSYNEQFF
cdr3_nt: TGTGCCAGCAGTACTTGGACTAGCGGGGGCTATAACTCCTACAATGAGCAGTTCTTC

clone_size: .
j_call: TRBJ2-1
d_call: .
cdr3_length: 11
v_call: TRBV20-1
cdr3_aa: CSALLAYEQFF
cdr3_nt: TGCAGTGCTCTACTAGCATATGAGCAGTTCTTC

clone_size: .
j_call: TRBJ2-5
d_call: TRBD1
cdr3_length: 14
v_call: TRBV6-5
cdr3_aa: CASTVRDREETQYF
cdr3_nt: TGTGCCAGCACCGTCCGGGACAGGGAAGAGACCCAGTACTTC

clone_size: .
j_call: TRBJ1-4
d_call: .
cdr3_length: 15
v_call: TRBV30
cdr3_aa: CAWSAIRVSNEKLFF
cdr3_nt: TGTGCCTGGAGTGCAATACGGGTTTCTAATGAAAAACTGTTTTTT

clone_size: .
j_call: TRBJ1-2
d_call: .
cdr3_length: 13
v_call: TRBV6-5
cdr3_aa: CASSYSSNYGYTF
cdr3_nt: TGTGCCAGCAGTTACTCGAGTAACTATGGCTACACCTTC

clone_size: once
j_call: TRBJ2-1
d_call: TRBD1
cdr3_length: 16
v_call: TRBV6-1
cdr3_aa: CASSVSQGGLGTEQFF
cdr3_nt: TGTGCCAGCAGTGTTTCACAGGGGGGATTAGGTACTGAGCAGTTCTTC

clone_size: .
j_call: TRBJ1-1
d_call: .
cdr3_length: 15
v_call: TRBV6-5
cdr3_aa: CASSYGGNLNTEAFF
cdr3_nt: TGTGCCAGCAGTTACGGCGGCAACCTGAACACTGAAGCTTTCTTT

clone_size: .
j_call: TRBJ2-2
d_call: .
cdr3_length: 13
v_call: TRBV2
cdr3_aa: CASSDSGGGELFF
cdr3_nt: TGTGCCAGCAGTGACTCCGGCGGCGGGGAGCTGTTTTTT

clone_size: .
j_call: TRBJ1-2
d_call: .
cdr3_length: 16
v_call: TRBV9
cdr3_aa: CASSSSRGRAGYGYTF
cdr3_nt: TGTGCCAGCAGCTCAAGCCGGGGGAGAGCGGGGTATGGCTACACCTTC